The 14 T cell receptor beta chains below were found in one sample sequenced in a study of breast tumors, draining lymph nodes, adjacent tissues. Axillary draining lymph nodes of breast cancer patients supplied the node samples. TCRdb redid the calling of the multiplex PCR reads with MiXCR, one entry per CDR3 protein. The sample has about 130,000 distinct CDR3 sequences; around 20% are singletons. The source material was axillary lymph node tissue. The receptor set was obtained from a female donor with breast cancer. Some clones in this sample may be carry-over from other donors' samples.

This clonotype occurred many times. V is TRBV12-3 or TRBV12-4 and J is TRBJ2-7; the D is unclear. The CDR3 length is 11 residues. The germline V and J ends were trimmed by 6 bases and 3 bases, with 6 bases remaining between them. In nucleotides, the CDR3 is TGTGCCAGCAGCGCGTACTACGAGCAGTACTTC. Its protein product is CASSAYYEQYF.

This clonotype was counted at least ten times. CDR3 DNA sequence: TGTGCCAGCAGCGTGGACGGGTGGACTAGCGGGGCAGAGACCCAGTACTTC. This codes for CASSVDGWTSGAETQYF. The rearrangement uses TRBV5-4 and TRBJ2-5; TRBD2 aligns across 12 bases. Trimming at V came to 4 bases and at J to 4 bases, leaving 11 bases not matched to a gene. CDR1 is SGHNT, CDR2 YYREEE, per germline (reference sequence). This CDR3 has 17 residues.

This chain joins TRBV3-1 and TRBJ2-1; D is possibly TRBD2 (5 bases). Germline CDR1 is LGHDT and CDR2 is YNNKEL (reference sequence). This CDR3 has 16 amino acids. Trimming stripped 2 bases from V and 8 bases from J, with 19 bases between. DNA of the CDR3: TGTGCCAGCAGCCAATTCTCCGGGATAGTATCTGATGAGCAGTTCTTC. Its protein is CASSQFSGIVSDEQFF.

This clonotype was detected ten times or more. The chain has TRBV12-3 or TRBV12-4 and TRBJ1-2, with 7 nucleotides matching TRBD1. The J segment lost 5 bases and the V segment lost 5 bases, leaving 2 bases of the junction unmatched. CDR3 size: 12 residues. The CDR3 region is CASSTGEYGYTF. The CDR3 DNA is TGTGCCAGCAGTACAGGGGAGTATGGCTACACCTTC.

This clonotype was counted many times. V and J are TRBV18 and TRBJ2-7; D unresolved. Trimming cost V 4 bases and J 2 bases, with 12 bases left between them. CDR1 is KGHSH and CDR2 is LQKENI in the germline V gene. The CDR3 spans 14 residues. CDR3 sequence reads: CASSHGPSPYEQYF. CDR3 bases: TGTGCCAGCTCACATGGCCCCTCCCCCTACGAGCAGTACTTC.

This clonotype was seen repeatedly, ten times or more. The gene calls are TRBV29-1 and TRBJ1-2, with D hard to call. Germline V lookup: CDR1 SQVTM, CDR2 ANQGSEA. This CDR3 has 16 amino acids. Trimming removed 2 bases at V and 5 bases at J, with 21 bases between. This CDR3 is CSVEFSLGRKKYGYTF. CDR3 sequence (DNA): TGCAGCGTTGAATTTTCGCTAGGACGTAAGAAGTATGGCTACACCTTC. The full variable domain, completed using reference TRBV29-1 and TRBJ1-2, is SAVISQKPSRDICQRGTSLTIQCQVDSQVTMMFWYRQQPGQSLTLIATANQGSEATYESGFVIDKFPISRPNLTFSTLTVSNMSPEDSSIYLCSVEFSLGRKKYGYTFGSGTRLTVV.

Points on this clonotype: A read error is likely, as this CDR3 ends without the conserved phenylalanine or tryptophan. The chain carries TRBV7-9 and TRBJ2-1, with 8 nucleotides matching TRBD2. CDR1 is SEHNR, CDR2 FQNEAQ, per germline (reference sequence). The CDR3 loop spans 14 amino acids. The CDR3 is CAGSLGTRIDEQFL. As DNA, the CDR3 is TGTGCCGGCAGCTTGGGGACTAGGATCGATGAGCAGTTCCTC.

This clonotype showed up many times. This chain joins TRBV5-1 and TRBJ2-5, with D maybe TRBD1 (6 bases). Trimming removed 2 bases at V and 7 bases at J, with 12 bases between. This CDR3 contains 13 residues. Germline V gene lookup returns CDR1 SGHRS and CDR2 YFSETQ. In DNA form, the CDR3 reads TGCGCCAGCAGCTTTGGGGAACAGGGGACCCAGTACTTC. This translates into CASSFGEQGTQYF.

V usage is TRBV3-1 and J usage is TRBJ2-2, with unresolved D. CDR3 length: 14 residues. CDR1 is LGHDT and CDR2 is YNNKEL in the germline V gene (reference sequence). V gave up 1 base and J gave up 7 bases, with 10 bases separating them. The CDR3 spells CASSQGGDRGELFF. CDR3 coding DNA: TGTGCCAGCAGCCAAGGAGGCGACCGCGGGGAGCTGTTTTTT.

This clonotype has ten or more counts. V usage is TRBV20-1 and J usage is TRBJ2-1; D is uncertain. Trimming took off 0 bases at V and 8 bases at J, with 11 bases between the two ends. The V gene's germline CDR1 is DFQATT and CDR2 SNEGSKA (reference sequence). The CDR3 consists of 13 residues. The CDR3, as DNA: TGCAGTGCTAGAGACGTCATAAAAGATGAGCAGTTCTTC. Translated: CSARDVIKDEQFF.

This clonotype was counted at least ten times. The rearrangement joins TRBV20-1 to TRBJ2-3; weak D call: TRBD1 (6 bases). The DNA end lines up better with TRBJ1-5; the J call may be wrong. The V gene's germline CDR1 is DFQATT and CDR2 SNEGSKA (reference sequence). The CDR3 is made up of 14 amino acids. CDR3 in amino acids: CSALGTRGGDTQHF. The CDR3 DNA reads as TGCAGTGCTCTAGGGACTAGAGGGGGAGATACGCAGCATTTT.

This clonotype appeared many times. This chain links TRBV18 with TRBJ1-2; no reliable D call. Trimming cost V 0 bases and J 4 bases, with 12 bases left between them. The germline V gene encodes CDR1 KGHSH and CDR2 LQKENI. This CDR3 spans 15 amino acids. CDR3 in DNA: TGTGCCAGCTCACCACCAGGACCACCTCTCTATGGCTACACCTTC. This encodes CASSPPGPPLYGYTF.

Remarks on this clonotype: This could be a read error, since a much larger clone is one nucleotide away. The rearrangement joins TRBV2 to TRBJ1-2; 10 bases are a match to TRBD1. The CDR3 totals 15 residues. CDR1 SNHLY and CDR2 FYNNEI come from the germline V gene. The chain's CDR3 is CASRAGTGVSYGCTF. The CDR3 bases are TGTGCCAGCAGAGCTGGGACAGGGGTTTCCTATGGCTGCACCTTC.

On this clonotype: The CDR3 does not close with the conserved phenylalanine or tryptophan, likely indicating a read error. The chain employs TRBV6-1 and TRBJ2-6; 11 bases match TRBD1. V gave up 8 bases and J gave up 4 bases; unmatched junction bases: 4. CDR3 length: 15 residues. In germline, CDR1 is MNHNS, CDR2 SASEGT. The CDR3, as DNA: TGTGCCAGCGGACAGGGGGCGACAGGGGCCAACGTCCTGACTCTC. Its translation: CASGQGATGANVLTL.